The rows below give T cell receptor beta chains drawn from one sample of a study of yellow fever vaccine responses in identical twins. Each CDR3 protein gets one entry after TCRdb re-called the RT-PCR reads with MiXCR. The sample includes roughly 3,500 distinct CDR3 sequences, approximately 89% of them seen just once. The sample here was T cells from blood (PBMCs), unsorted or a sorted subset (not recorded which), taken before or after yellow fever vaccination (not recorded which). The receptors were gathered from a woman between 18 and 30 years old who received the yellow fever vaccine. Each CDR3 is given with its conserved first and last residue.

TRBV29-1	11	CSVRGTDTQYF
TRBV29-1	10	CSVFASRGYF
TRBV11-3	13	CASSLGGGNEQFF
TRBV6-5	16	CASSFTGRTVDNEQFF
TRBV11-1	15	CASSLFLAVDNEQFF
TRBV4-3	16	CASSQAGTGTFYEQYF
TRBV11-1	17	CASSLGTGTMNTGELFF
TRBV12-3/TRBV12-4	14	CASSSRQGDETQYF
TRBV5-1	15	CASSPTSGGSYEQYF
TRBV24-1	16	CATSVHGSSSYNEQFF
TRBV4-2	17	CASSALSPSGYQETQYF
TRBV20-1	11	CSARALNEQYF
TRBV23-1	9	CASSDEQYF
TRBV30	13	CALRKGSGNTIYF
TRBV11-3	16	CASSPSNGTGVYEQYF
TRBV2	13	CASSVTSYNEQFF
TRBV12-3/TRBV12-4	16	CASSRSGTGLYNEQFF
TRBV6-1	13	CASRIDGGHLYTF
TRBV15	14	CATSSPGDSYEQYF
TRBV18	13	CASSPLAGYEQYF
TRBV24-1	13	CATRGLVGDEQFF
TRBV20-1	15	CSARDLSGISYEQYF
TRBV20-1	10	CSAGQYEQYF
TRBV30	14	CAWTVGGLNQPQHF
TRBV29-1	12	CSVEQGNYGYTF
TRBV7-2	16	CASSSRTGTQTDTQYF
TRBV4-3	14	CASSQVTGGYEQYF
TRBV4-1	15	CASSQGWQVTYEQYF
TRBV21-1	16	CASSRRLGQPQETQYF
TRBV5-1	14	CASRLRTGQETQYF
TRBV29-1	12	CSVLGRTYEQYF
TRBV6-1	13	CASSRRGRTEAFF
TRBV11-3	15	CASSPGGGRTYEQYF
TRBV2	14	CASVLMASNYEQYF
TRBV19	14	CASRSPDANSILFF
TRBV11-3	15	CASSLEVAGANVLTF
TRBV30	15	CAWSPQTGGWYGYTF
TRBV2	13	CASSDSGNYEQYF
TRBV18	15	CASSPSKNKGYEQYF
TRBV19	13	CATEISGANVLTF
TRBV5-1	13	CASGPTGAGEQYF
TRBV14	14	CASSQMGGLTEAFF
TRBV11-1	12	CASSSFDDTQYF
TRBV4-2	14	CASSPPRQGEKLFF
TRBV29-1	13	CSAGQGYTDTQYF
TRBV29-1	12	CSVGGGADTQYF
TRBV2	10	CASCINEQFF
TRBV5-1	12	CASSLNSETQYF
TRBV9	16	CASSAPGTSGTNEQFF
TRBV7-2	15	CASSLAGQTWNEQYF
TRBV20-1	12	CSASRAGQPQHF
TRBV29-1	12	CSVVDHSYEQYF
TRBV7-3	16	CASSLTLASGTYEQYF
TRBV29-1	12	CSVGTGIYEQYF
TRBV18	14	CASSRTSESYEQYF
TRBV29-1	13	CSVIRPPANEQFF
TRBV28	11	CASRMLYGYTF